Each of the 28 T cell receptor beta chains below was sequenced from the same sample in a study of STAT5B mutations in CD4+ large granular lymphocyte leukemia. Clones were sequenced by immunoSEQ multiplex PCR, and TCRdb holds only the in-frame ones, with some missing. The sample contains 25,000 to 35,000 clones, less than 80% of which appear only once. Source material: CD4+ T cells from blood buffy coats. The origin of the receptors is a human donor in good health.

This clone occurred a few times. The chain has TRBV6-1 and TRBJ1-1, with TRBD1 matching 8 bases. The germline CDR1 and CDR2 sequences are MNHNS and SASEGT. The CDR3 has 13 residues. Unmatched junction bases numbered 5, after V lost 6 bases and J lost 5 bases. The CDR3 DNA is TGTGCCAGCAGGAGCACAGGGGGGACTGAAGCTTTCTTT. The encoded protein is CASRSTGGTEAFF.

V is TRBV19 and J is TRBJ2-2; 8 bases fit TRBD1. CDR3 length: 19 residues. V was pared by 5 bases and J by 4 bases, with 18 bases of the junction left unmatched. Germline loops: CDR1 LNHDA, CDR2 SQIVND (reference sequence). This CDR3 is CASSARRQGTIGSTGELFF. For the CDR3, the DNA is TGTGCCAGTAGTGCCCGTAGACAGGGGACGATTGGAAGCACCGGGGAGCTGTTTTTT.

The chain is built from TRBV6-5 and TRBJ2-3, with 9 bases identical to TRBD1. There are 15 residues in the CDR3. V lost 2 bases to trimming and J lost 2 bases; unmatched junction nucleotides: 2. In germline, CDR1 is MNHEY, CDR2 SVGAGI. The CDR3, as DNA: TGTGCCAGCAGTTACGGGACAGGGAACACAGATACGCAGTATTTT. This gives the protein CASSYGTGNTDTQYF.

The chain links TRBV7-3 to TRBJ2-5; 12 bases fit TRBD2. Per the germline V gene, CDR1 is SGHTA and CDR2 is FQGTGA. The CDR3 is 18 residues long. The trim removed 4 bases at V and 2 bases at J, leaving 11 bases unmatched. The CDR3 sequence: CASSYGITSGGTQETQYF. The CDR3 coding sequence is TGTGCCAGCAGCTACGGAATAACTAGCGGGGGGACACAAGAGACCCAGTACTTC.

The chain employs TRBV7-2 and TRBJ1-6; TRBD1 might be the D (6 bases). CDR1 and CDR2 from the germline V gene are SGHTA and FQGNSA. This CDR3 contains 13 residues. V shed 5 bases and J shed 6 bases, with 8 bases lying between them. CDR3 DNA: TGTGCCAGCAGCGCACAGGGTAATTCACCCCTCCACTTT. Translation: CASSAQGNSPLHF. Drawing the rest from reference TRBV7-2 and TRBJ1-6, the complete variable domain is GAGVSQSPSNKVTEKGKDVELRCDPISGHTALYWYRQSLGQGLEFLIYFQGNSAPDKSGLPSDRFSAERTGGSVSTLTIQRTQQEDSAVYLCASSAQGNSPLHFGNGTRLTVT.

The chain combines TRBV7-7 with TRBJ2-3; D is uncertain. The CDR3 runs 13 residues. Per the germline V gene, CDR1 is SSHAT and CDR2 is FNYEAQ (reference sequence). Trimming shortened V by 1 base and J by 4 bases, and 6 bases separated the two germline ends. This CDR3 reads CASSLVPADTQYF. The CDR3 region has the DNA TGTGCCAGCAGCTTAGTCCCGGCAGATACGCAGTATTTT.

J is TRBJ2-1 and V is TRBV5-1, with TRBD2 as a possible D gene (5 bases). This CDR3 is 14 amino acids long. V dropped 7 bases and J dropped 2 bases, with 13 bases sitting between them. From germline, CDR1 is SGHRS and CDR2 YFSETQ. The CDR3 loop reads CASSPDSAYNEQFF. DNA for the CDR3: TGCGCCAGCTCCCCGGACTCTGCCTACAATGAGCAGTTCTTC. Together with reference TRBV5-1 and TRBJ2-1, the CDR3 gives the full variable domain: KAGVTQTPRYLIKTRGQQVTLSCSPISGHRSVSWYQQTPGQGLQFLFEYFSETQRNKGNFPGRFSGRQFSNSRSEMNVSTLELGDSALYLCASSPDSAYNEQFFGPGTRLTVL.

This sequence joins TRBV19 and TRBJ2-3, with 8 bases fitting TRBD1. Per germline, CDR1 LNHDA and CDR2 SQIVND (reference sequence). The CDR3 length is 17 residues. Trimming cost V 5 bases and J 2 bases; bases outside gene matches: 12. DNA of the CDR3: TGTGCCAGTAGTCCTCTTCCCGGGACAGGAGTCACAGATACGCAGTATTTT. This translates into CASSPLPGTGVTDTQYF.

The chain has TRBV7-6 and TRBJ2-3, with 10 bases matching TRBD2. CDR1 is SGHVS, CDR2 FNYEAQ, per germline. Trimming cost V 5 bases and J 3 bases; bases outside gene matches: 17. This CDR3 is built from 19 residues. The CDR3 loop is CASSISGGAPTGRTDTQYF. CDR3 nucleotides: TGTGCCAGCAGCATAAGCGGGGGGGCCCCAACCGGTCGGACAGATACGCAGTATTTT.

The J gene is TRBJ1-1, the V gene TRBV19; TRBD1 aligns across 9 bases. The germline V gene encodes CDR1 LNHDA and CDR2 SQIVND (reference sequence). The CDR3 covers 15 residues. With V trimmed by 7 bases and J by 5 bases, 11 bases remained unmatched. The CDR3 region is CASNFRTGDGTEAFF. In DNA, the CDR3 is TGTGCCAGTAATTTCCGGACAGGGGACGGGACTGAAGCTTTCTTT.

The chain joins TRBV28 to TRBJ1-4; unclear D gene. In germline, CDR1 is MDHEN, CDR2 SYDVKM. V was cut by 5 bases and J by 2 bases, with 12 bases left in between. The CDR3 is 15 residues long. The CDR3 DNA reads TGTGCCAGCAGTCCCTATGGCCCGACTAATGAAAAACTGTTTTTT. Residues: CASSPYGPTNEKLFF.

The sample holds a few counts of this clone. The chain couples TRBV29-1 to TRBJ1-5; D unresolved. The CDR3 covers 15 residues. V dropped 4 bases and J dropped 0 bases, with 13 bases sitting between them. Germline V gives CDR1 SQVTM, CDR2 ANQGSEA. The chain's CDR3 is CSVGIAADSNQPQHF. In DNA, the CDR3 is TGCAGCGTTGGGATCGCAGCCGATAGCAATCAGCCCCAGCATTTT.

The rearrangement uses TRBV30 and TRBJ2-1; 13 bases align to TRBD2. The length of the CDR3 is 15 residues. Per the germline V gene, CDR1 is GTSNPN and CDR2 is SVGIG (reference sequence). The ends lost 2 bases at V and 10 bases at J; junction bases unmatched: 8. CDR3 DNA: TGTGCCTGGAGTCCGGGACTAGCGGGAAGTGGGGAGCAGTTCTTC. Its translation: CAWSPGLAGSGEQFF.

This rearrangement joins TRBV25-1 to TRBJ2-5; unclear D gene. The V gene's germline CDR1 is MGHDK and CDR2 SYGVNS. The CDR3 extends over 12 amino acids. With 7 bases removed from V and 5 bases from J, the gap between germline ends came to 11 bases. The DNA of the CDR3 is TGTGCCAGCAACCTAAATTGGGAGACCCAGTACTTC. Translating it yields CASNLNWETQYF.

V gene TRBV7-6 combines with J gene TRBJ2-5; D uncertain. TRBJ2-7 explains the end of the DNA better; the J call may be wrong. The germline CDR1 and CDR2 sequences are SGHVS and FNYEAQ. The CDR3 has 14 residues. The CDR3 is CASSLAPSTYEQYF. The CDR3 DNA is TGTGCCAGCAGCTTAGCGCCAAGCACCTACGAGCAGTACTTC.

The genes are TRBV18 and TRBJ1-3, with D possibly matching TRBD1 (6 bases). The V end was cut by 3 bases, the J end by 7 bases, with 10 bases between. CDR1 and CDR2 (germline): KGHSH, LQKENI. The CDR3 has 13 residues. Written as DNA, the CDR3 is TGTGCCAGCTCACCGGATCAGGGGAACACCATATATTTT. It is translated as CASSPDQGNTIYF.

The V and J genes are TRBV28 and TRBJ1-4; D unclear. CDR3 size: 14 residues. The ends were cut back, 5 bases at V and 10 bases at J, with 17 bases in the middle. Per germline, CDR1 MDHEN and CDR2 SYDVKM. DNA for the CDR3: TGTGCCAGCAGTCGGGGTGCGTGGGGTGGAAAACTGTTTTTT. Protein: CASSRGAWGGKLFF. Variable domain in full (rest from reference TRBV28 and TRBJ1-4): DVKVTQSSRYLVKRTGEKVFLECVQDMDHENMFWYRQDPGLGLRLIYFSYDVKMKEKGDIPEGYSVSREKKERFSLILESASTNQTSMYLCASSRGAWGGKLFFGSGTQLSVL.

The chain recombines TRBV5-5 with TRBJ1-4; a weak D match, TRBD1 (5 bases). The CDR3 loop spans 15 amino acids. Germline CDR1 SGHKS, CDR2 YYEKEE (reference sequence). V was cut by 4 bases and J by 8 bases, with 18 bases left in between. The CDR3 is CASSLGGGAGEKLFF. The CDR3 region has the DNA TGTGCCAGCAGCCTCGGGGGAGGGGCGGGGGAAAAACTGTTTTTT. Based on the CDR3 plus reference TRBV5-5 and TRBJ1-4, the full variable domain is DAGVTQSPTHLIKTRGQQVTLRCSPISGHKSVSWYQQVLGQGPQFIFQYYEKEERGRGNFPDRFSARQFPNYSSELNVNALLLGDSALYLCASSLGGGAGEKLFFGSGTQLSVL.

The V and J genes are TRBV13 and TRBJ2-5; 9 bases are shared with TRBD1. The V gene end was trimmed by 4 bases and the J gene end by 1 base; junction bases not matched to a gene: 1. The CDR3 has 14 residues. CDR1 is PRHDT and CDR2 is FYEKMQ in the germline V gene (reference sequence). CDR3 coding DNA: TGTGCCAGCAGCTCGACAGGGGGCCAAGAGACCCAGTACTTC. Amino acids: CASSSTGGQETQYF.

The chain links TRBV4-3 to TRBJ2-1; D remains ambiguous. Trimming took 6 bases from V and 0 from J, leaving 12 bases between them. CDR1 LGHNA and CDR2 YSLEER come from the germline V gene. This CDR3 is 15 amino acids long. CDR3 sequence (DNA): TGCGCCAGCAGTCTCGACGTGAGCTCCTACAATGAGCAGTTCTTC. It specifies CASSLDVSSYNEQFF.

This clone was picked up a small number of times. At one boundary the junction diverges from the germline segment, which might be a read error. The rearrangement joins TRBV6-5 to TRBJ1-1, with D perhaps matching TRBD1 (5 bases). CDR3 length: 14 residues. Germline V gene sequence: CDR1 MNHEY, CDR2 SVGAGI. CDR3 protein: CACSPTSGGDEAFF. The DNA for the CDR3 is TGTGCCTGCAGCCCCACCTCGGGAGGGGATGAAGCTTTCTTT.

The CDR3 DNA reads as TGTGCCAGCAGTTTGGGTGACGGGGGGCGCCTCTACACCTTC. Residues: CASSLGDGGRLYTF. The gene calls are TRBV28 and TRBJ1-2, with D possibly being TRBD1 (6 bases). Trimming cost V 3 bases and J 10 bases, with 18 bases left between them. This CDR3 region has 14 residues. Germline V gene lookup returns CDR1 MDHEN and CDR2 SYDVKM.

The chain recombines TRBV10-3 with TRBJ2-2; the D gene is possibly TRBD1 (7 bases). Germline CDR1 and CDR2: ENHRY and SYGVKD. The CDR3 is 17 residues long. With 3 bases removed from V and 6 bases from J, the gap between germline ends came to 20 bases. DNA for the CDR3: TGTGCCATCAGTGACTCGAACGACAGGAGGGGGCCCGGGGAGCTGTTTTTT. Translation: CAISDSNDRRGPGELFF.

This chain connects TRBV6-1 to TRBJ1-5; a weak D match, TRBD1 (6 bases). Germline CDR1 is MNHNS and CDR2 is SASEGT. V was trimmed by 8 bases and J by 5 bases, leaving 19 bases between them. There are 15 residues in the CDR3. The CDR3 sequence: CASPRGGAVYQPQHF. CDR3 DNA: TGTGCCAGCCCACGCGGGGGGGCGGTGTATCAGCCCCAGCATTTT.

This sequence joins TRBV11-2 and TRBJ2-2, with 8 nucleotides matching TRBD2. The V gene end was trimmed by 4 bases and the J gene end by 6 bases; junction bases not matched to a gene: 10. Germline V gene lookup returns CDR1 SGHAT and CDR2 FQNNGV. The CDR3 is 16 residues long. CDR3 sequence reads: CASSSREAGGAGELFF. The CDR3 DNA is TGTGCCAGCAGCTCCAGAGAGGCGGGGGGAGCCGGGGAGCTGTTTTTT.

The chain links TRBV5-8 to TRBJ2-1, with D perhaps TRBD2 (6 bases). The V end lost 1 base, the J end lost 8 bases, and 13 bases lay between the germline ends. The CDR3 extends over 14 amino acids. Germline values: CDR1 SGHTS, CDR2 YDEGEE. This chain's CDR3 is CASSLYGSLDEQFF. The CDR3 DNA follows: TGTGCCAGCAGCTTGTACGGGAGCTTAGATGAGCAGTTCTTC.

The chain couples TRBV30 to TRBJ1-1; 7 bases agree with TRBD1. The CDR3 has 13 amino acids. V was pared by 2 bases and J by 3 bases, with 3 bases of the junction left unmatched. CDR1 is GTSNPN and CDR2 is SVGIG in the germline V gene (reference sequence). DNA of the CDR3: TGTGCCTGGAGTAGTCAGGGGGACACTGAAGCTTTCTTT. It encodes CAWSSQGDTEAFF. Full variable domain (missing parts from reference TRBV30 and TRBJ1-1): SQTIHQWPATLVQPVGSPLSLECTVEGTSNPNLYWYRQAAGRGLQLLFYSVGIGQISSEVPQNLSASRPQDRQFILSSKKLLLSDSGFYLCAWSSQGDTEAFFGQGTRLTVV.

Comment on this clone: This specimen includes other DNA sequences encoding the same CDR3. The chain recombines TRBV28 with TRBJ2-7; TRBD2 is a possible D gene (5 bases). The CDR3 spans 16 residues. V was shortened by 3 bases and J by 0 bases, with 15 bases between the two germline ends. Germline lookup yields CDR1 MDHEN and CDR2 SYDVKM. As DNA, the CDR3 is TGTGCCAGCAGTTTGTCCGCGTCGGGGAGCTCCTACGAGCAGTACTTC. It translates to CASSLSASGSSYEQYF.